This T cell receptor beta chain was captured in a study of cytomegalovirus exposure and HLA in healthy donors (dated by TCRdb to the late 2010s). Looking at the study overall: An earlier analysis of roughly 500 of the donors reported 250 to 300 Gb of sequence data and roughly 100 million unique TCR beta sequences from 150 million to 200 million T cells. An early release that covered roughly 600 HLA-typed donors contained about 300 gigabases of sequencing data and 85 million to 100 million unique TCR sequences. Rather than using new phenotypic data, the later analysis identified candidate immune exposures from TCR beta sequences and from how often those sequences occurred across donors. A later genetic analysis took genome-wide SNP genotypes for about three fifths of the 666 donors and used that subset as a discovery cohort. An earlier analysis of 587 of the donors used high-throughput TCR beta sequencing to judge whether each TCR beta V gene segment behaved as functional or pseudogenic. HLA typing covered class I and class II loci at four-digit resolution. A later analysis re-analyzed previously published TCR beta repertoires from roughly 630 donors and added high-resolution HLA genotyping to study TCR occurrence patterns. On average, roughly 250,000 unique TCR beta nucleotide sequences were sequenced per donor among several hundred genotyped donors of the cohort, with roughly 18% of those sequences being non-productive. To predict cytomegalovirus infection status, the study combined high-throughput TCR immunosequencing, statistical association of individual TCRs with disease status, and machine learning. Among the roughly 410 genotyped donors, under 90% belonged to the genetic ancestry cluster associated with self-reported Caucasian donors. A separate validation cohort of 100 to 150 different subjects was used in addition to the roughly 700-subject first cohort. Because of strong linkage in the cohort, roughly five DR-DQ haplotypes were treated as single units for association and clustering. All discovery cohort repertoires had been generated on a single sequencing platform. Alongside the repertoire data, information on donor age, sex, ethnicity and CMV serostatus was compiled. Typing coverage differed by locus: A, B, C, DRB1 and DQB1 were typed in roughly 620-630 donors, DQA1 in about 510, DPA1 in approximately 610, and DPB1 in around 440. The study was designed to test whether signatures of past pathogen exposure could be identified by cataloging public T cell receptors. The T cell repertoires of about 700 subjects were profiled by immunosequencing and related to cytomegalovirus serostatus.

The cohort comprised around 690 healthy bone marrow donors. Cohort members were all nominally healthy when sampled, although unrecorded immune exposures were likely present. The donor tested CMV seropositive and was one of the 289 seropositive cohort members. A peripheral blood sample was provided by each donor, and peripheral blood mononuclear cells were used for TCR beta sequencing. Genomic DNA extraction from the blood cell samples was performed with the Qiagen DNeasy Blood Extraction Kit. Preparation of the library involved the immunoSEQ multiplex PCR assay. For the multiplex PCR, a mixture combining 60 forward primers for TCR Vbeta segments and 13 reverse primers for TCR Jbeta segments was used. Amplification of the CDR3 region of rearranged TCR beta genes was performed with a multiplex PCR assay on genomic DNA. The Illumina HiSeq System was used to sequence the amplified TCR beta libraries as 87-base-pair reads. The source study handled its data this way. A later analysis counted 75 million to 100 million unique TCR beta chains across the 550 to 700 repertoires, and some 12 million of these chains were shared by at least two donors. Raw reads were error-corrected and collapsed into unique sequences by a nearest-neighbor algorithm in which closely related sequences were merged to remove PCR and sequencing errors. V, D and J gene segments were assigned by aligning CDR3 sequences to IMGT reference sequences. For a sequence to be retained, a match of at least six nucleotides to both a V gene segment and a J gene segment was required. A rearrangement counted as productive if the CDR3 had no stop codons and remained in frame with V and J, and every other rearrangement counted as non-productive. Following IMGT convention, CDR3 was defined as the stretch from the second conserved V-encoded cysteine up to the conserved J-encoded phenylalanine. The earlier analysis of some 550 of the donors excluded any sequence lacking an unambiguous match to a single V gene segment. An earlier analysis of under 750 of the donors called V segments functional above 56.7% productive rearrangements and segregating when the between-donor standard deviation exceeded 5%. A statistical classification framework was developed to diagnose cytomegalovirus status using the catalog of TCR beta chain sequences. In a later analysis, V and J genes were assigned by comparing TCR nucleotide sequences against IMGT/GENE-DB human TR gene sequences. The TCRdist pipeline was used in a later analysis to assign CDR3 sequences and most-parsimonious VDJ recombination scenarios. In a later analysis, each TCR beta chain was defined by its CDR3 amino acid sequence together with its V-gene family, and reads lacking a unique V-gene family were excluded. A later analysis removed several hundred highly shared, low-generation-probability nucleotide sequences to deal with suspected cross-contamination and a sequencing artifact. For each public chain, a later analysis derived a clonal expansion index from normalized ranks of inferred template counts within each repertoire. In a later analysis, generation probabilities were computed with a VDJ recombination model fitted to out-of-frame rearrangements, and the resulting probabilities were checked against IGoR. In a later analysis, TCR-TCR, TCR-HLA and TCR-CMV co-occurrence was scored with hypergeometric tests, and a repertoire-size bias correction was applied to TCR pairs. False discovery rates were estimated in a later analysis by permuting HLA or CMV assignments 20 times. A later analysis grouped co-occurring TCRs with DBSCAN, adding TCRdist sequence similarity when clustering within HLA-allele-positive subsets. Repertoires with fewer than 30,000 or more than 120,000 public chains were left out of co-occurrence clustering, as were a handful of repertoires with anomalous nucleotide sharing. As stored in TCRdb, this immuneACCESS dataset retains in-frame rearrangements with V and J assigned. A fraction of the clones does not appear; measured against another copy, unresolved V genes explain less than half of the discrepancy, and the remainder lacks a known reason. V and J calls plus clone size are reproduced from that table; the DNA served to infer D and trimming. This sample has roughly 200,000 clones in its table, and more than 9.5% of those were observed once. 7.8% of the sample comes from the top ten.

The germline V end is reduced by 11 bases and the J end by 3 bases; junction bases left unmatched: 8. The CDR3 spans 13 residues, from the cysteine through the phenylalanine. Only CDR3 DNA remains: 39 bases, in frame from the first base. CDR1 and CDR2 are read off the germline V gene as SNHLY and FYNNEI. This clone occurred a few times. The target of this receptor is not known. Base qualities are missing; no much larger clone stands one base away. Study-level results and caveats: In a later analysis, TCR association rates were found to vary across HLA loci, with the most associated TCRs seen for DRB1 alleles and the fewest for HLA-C alleles. The 87-base-pair reads could not distinguish some IMGT-functional V segments, including TRBV6-2 and TRBV6-3, so those segments were excluded. Cytomegalovirus status was reported to be diagnosed by the classifier with high specificity and sensitivity in both the original and validation cohorts. Correlated functional status among segregating V segments might be attributable to linkage disequilibrium, but an unknown experimental factor could not be ruled out. A further reported finding was that TCR beta sequences accurately predicted the HLA-A and HLA-B alleles for most subjects in the first cohort. Most TCR sequences were observed very rarely across donors, whereas some public TCRs were present in many individuals. The earlier analysis of 587 of the donors excluded around 17 rarely observed V segments, including chromosome 9 orphons, because counts were too low. The cohort was sequenced for TCR beta chains only, and without alpha or paired-chain data the features that could be detected were limited. When HLA alleles, especially DR and DQ, strongly co-occurred, attributing TCR associations to individual alleles was difficult. According to a later analysis, most CMV-associated TCR beta chains appeared to be HLA-restricted, and the HLA associations seemed to be driven largely by CMV exposure. HLA typing was unavailable for some donors at each locus, so association tests used only the typed subset. Specific HLA alleles were associated with 15,000 to 20,000 TCR beta sequences at a false discovery rate of 0.05 in a later analysis. A later analysis found that HLA-associated TCR beta chains were more clonally expanded and had lower generation probabilities than equally common non-associated chains. In vitro tests confirmed that a few of the cytomegalovirus-associated TCR beta chains recognize cytomegalovirus antigens. Roughly uniform sequencing depth across donors was assumed in presence/absence analyses, although this assumption may not hold. Compared with the 666-donor mean, donors in an Asian-associated ancestry cluster had fewer N-insertions in productive TCRs, according to a later genetic analysis. Broadly in line with IMGT annotations, most TCR beta V segments showed up in productive rearrangements about 87% or about 30% of the time in an earlier analysis of approximately 600 of the donors. CMV serostatus was the only immune exposure information available for the cohort. The sequencing pipeline was judged likely to have produced a cluster of highly shared sequence variants as a technical artifact. A total of roughly 160 TCR beta chains were listed by the study as associated with cytomegalovirus. In a later analysis, several top co-occurrence clusters were reported to appear linked to parvovirus B19, influenza, CMV and Epstein-Barr virus. The authors suggested that the approach could potentially be extended to other disease states and immunological phenotypes. A later genetic analysis associated a missense DCLRE1C variant with V-gene and J-gene trimming of TCR beta chains, and an independent cohort replicated the association.

Rearrangement joined TRBV2 to TRBJ1-2, with 8 bases aligning to TRBD1. The source of this sequence is a man aged 45-60 years in good health and CMV-seropositive. Sequencing used PBMCs. This receptor has the CDR3 CALADRVDYGYTF. The nucleotide sequence reads TGTGCCTTGGCGGACAGGGTGGACTATGGCTACACCTTC.